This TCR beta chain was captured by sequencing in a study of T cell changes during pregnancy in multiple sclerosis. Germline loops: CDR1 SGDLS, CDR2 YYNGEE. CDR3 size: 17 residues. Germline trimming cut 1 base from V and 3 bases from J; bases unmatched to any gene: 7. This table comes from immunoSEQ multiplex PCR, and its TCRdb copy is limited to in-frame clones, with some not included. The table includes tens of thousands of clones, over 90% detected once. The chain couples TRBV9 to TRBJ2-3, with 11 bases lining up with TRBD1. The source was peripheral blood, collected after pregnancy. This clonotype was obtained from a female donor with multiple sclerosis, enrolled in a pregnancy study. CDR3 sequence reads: CASSVQPGQGGTDTQYF. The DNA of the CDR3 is TGTGCCAGCAGCGTACAACCGGGACAGGGGGGAACAGATACGCAGTATTTT.